This TCR beta chain was found in a study of beta chain features in type 1 diabetes. Whole-study results and caveats: In all four CD4+ subsets, TCRB CDR3 length was significantly, moderately reduced in type 1 diabetes. Individuals with type 1 diabetes displayed fewer insertions and more deletions at VDJ junctions.

This clone was observed a handful of times. Its antigen remains unidentified. Germline CDR1 MDHEN, CDR2 SYDVKM. The junction had 5 bases not matched to a gene; V was cut back by 5 bases and J by 8 bases. The CDR3 runs to 12 residues. By way of CD45RO/CCR7/CD25/CD127/CD95/CD27, the CD4+ regulatory, stem cell-like memory, central memory and naive cells were sorted. The investigators reverse transcribed all of the isolated RNA, so they sequenced expressed TCRB transcripts. Measured with immunoSEQ multiplex PCR; TCRdb has only the in-frame clones, and not every one. In the table there are hundreds of thousands of clones, roughly a sixth of which are singletons.

Sequenced material: naive CD4+ T cells from blood. The sequence was obtained from a woman younger than 30 in good health. The chain joins TRBV28 to TRBJ1-2; 7 nucleotides agree with TRBD1. Here the CDR3 reads CASSLDREGYTF. DNA for the CDR3: TGTGCCAGCAGTCTCGACAGGGAAGGCTACACCTTC.